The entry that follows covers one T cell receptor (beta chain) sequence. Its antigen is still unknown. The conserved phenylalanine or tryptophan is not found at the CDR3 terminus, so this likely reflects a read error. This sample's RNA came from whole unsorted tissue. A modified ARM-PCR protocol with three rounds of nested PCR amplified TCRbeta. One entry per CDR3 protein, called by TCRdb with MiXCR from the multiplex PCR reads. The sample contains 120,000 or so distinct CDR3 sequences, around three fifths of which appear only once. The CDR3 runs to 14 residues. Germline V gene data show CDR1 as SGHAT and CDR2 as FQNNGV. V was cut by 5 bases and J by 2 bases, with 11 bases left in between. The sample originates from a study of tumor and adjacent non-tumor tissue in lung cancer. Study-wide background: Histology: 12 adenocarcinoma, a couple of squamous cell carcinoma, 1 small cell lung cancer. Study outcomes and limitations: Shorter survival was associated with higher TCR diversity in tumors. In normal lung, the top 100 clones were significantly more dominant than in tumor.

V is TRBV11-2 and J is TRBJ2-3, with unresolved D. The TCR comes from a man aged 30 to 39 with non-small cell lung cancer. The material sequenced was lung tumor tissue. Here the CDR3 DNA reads TGTGCCAGCAGCCCCTCCCGGGTCACAGATACGCAGTATTTG. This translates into CASSPSRVTDTQYL.